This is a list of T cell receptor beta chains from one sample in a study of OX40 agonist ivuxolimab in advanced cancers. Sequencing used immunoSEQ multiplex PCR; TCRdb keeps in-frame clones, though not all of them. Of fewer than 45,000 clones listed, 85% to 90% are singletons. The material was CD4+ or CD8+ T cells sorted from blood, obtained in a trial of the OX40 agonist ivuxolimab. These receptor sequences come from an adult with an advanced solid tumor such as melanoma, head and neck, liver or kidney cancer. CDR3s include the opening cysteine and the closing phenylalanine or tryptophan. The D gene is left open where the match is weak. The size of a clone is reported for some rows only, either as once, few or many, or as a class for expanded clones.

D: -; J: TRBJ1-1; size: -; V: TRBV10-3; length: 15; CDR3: CAISESGTGLTEAFF; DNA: TGTGCCATCAGTGAGTCAGGTACAGGGCTAACTGAAGCTTTCTTT
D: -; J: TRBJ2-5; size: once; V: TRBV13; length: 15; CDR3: CASSMTRLAQETQYF; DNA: TGTGCCAGCAGTATGACGAGGCTAGCGCAAGAGACCCAGTACTTC
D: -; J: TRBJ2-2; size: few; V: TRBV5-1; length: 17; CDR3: CASSLALSQALSGELFF; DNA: TGCGCCAGCAGCTTGGCCTTAAGCCAGGCTCTCTCCGGGGAGCTGTTTTTT
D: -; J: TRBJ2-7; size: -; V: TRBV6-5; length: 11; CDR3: CASSYSSEQYF; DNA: TGTGCCAGCAGTTACTCGTCCGAGCAGTACTTC
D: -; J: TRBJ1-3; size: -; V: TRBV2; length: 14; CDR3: CASSSFGAGNTIYF; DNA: TGTGCCAGCAGCAGTTTCGGGGCTGGAAACACCATATATTTT
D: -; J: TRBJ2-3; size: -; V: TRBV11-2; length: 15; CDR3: CASSPRTVSTDTQYF; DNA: TGTGCCAGCAGCCCTCGGACAGTGAGCACAGATACGCAGTATTTT
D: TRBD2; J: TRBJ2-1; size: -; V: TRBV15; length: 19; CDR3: CATSSPFSAGLAAHNEQFF; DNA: TGTGCCACCAGCAGTCCCTTCTCGGCGGGACTAGCGGCCCACAATGAGCAGTTCTTC
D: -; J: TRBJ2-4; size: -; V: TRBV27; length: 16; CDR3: CASRGEGRGLKNIQYF; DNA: TGTGCCAGCAGGGGGGAGGGTAGGGGGTTGAAAAACATTCAGTACTTC
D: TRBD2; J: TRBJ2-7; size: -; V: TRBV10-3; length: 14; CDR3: CAIRESSSGNEQYF; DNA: TGTGCCATCAGGGAGTCTTCTAGCGGGAACGAGCAGTACTTC
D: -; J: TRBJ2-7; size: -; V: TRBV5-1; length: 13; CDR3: CASSVGQTYEQYF; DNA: TGCGCCAGCAGCGTTGGACAGACCTACGAGCAGTACTTC
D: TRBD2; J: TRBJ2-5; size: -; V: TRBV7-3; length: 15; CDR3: CASSQTSRSQETQYF; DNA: TGTGCCAGCAGCCAGACTAGCAGATCACAAGAGACCCAGTACTTC
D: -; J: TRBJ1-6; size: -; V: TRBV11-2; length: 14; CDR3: CASSSQGNNSPLHF; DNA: TGTGCCAGCAGCTCCCAGGGTAATAATTCACCCCTCCACTTT
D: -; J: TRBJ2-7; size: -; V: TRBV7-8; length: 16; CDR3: CASSPRTPGGSREQYF; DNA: TGTGCCAGCAGCCCGCGGACTCCGGGCGGATCGAGGGAGCAGTACTTC
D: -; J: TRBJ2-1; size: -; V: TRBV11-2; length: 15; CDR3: CASSLAGVDSLAQFF; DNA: TGTGCCAGCAGCTTAGCAGGAGTGGACAGCCTCGCGCAGTTCTTC
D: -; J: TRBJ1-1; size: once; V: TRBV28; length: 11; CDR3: CASSDRFEAFF; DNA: TGTGCCAGCAGTGACAGGTTTGAAGCTTTCTTT
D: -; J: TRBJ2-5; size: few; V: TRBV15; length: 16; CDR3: CATSPVGARSGETQYF; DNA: TGTGCCACCAGCCCTGTCGGGGCCCGGTCCGGGGAGACCCAGTACTTC
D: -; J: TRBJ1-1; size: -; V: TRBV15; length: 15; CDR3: CATSRGLGGGTEAFF; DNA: TGTGCCACCAGCAGAGGTCTAGGGGGGGGCACTGAAGCTTTCTTT
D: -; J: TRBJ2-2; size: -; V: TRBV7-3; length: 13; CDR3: CASSLASHGELFF; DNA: TGTGCCAGCAGCTTAGCTAGTCACGGGGAGCTGTTTTTT
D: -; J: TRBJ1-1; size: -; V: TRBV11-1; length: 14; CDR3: CASSLGAKNTEAFF; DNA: TGTGCCAGCAGCTTAGGGGCAAAAAACACTGAAGCTTTCTTT
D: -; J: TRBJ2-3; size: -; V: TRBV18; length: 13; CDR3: CASSPSWSDTQYF; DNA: TGTGCCAGCTCACCATCGTGGTCCGATACGCAGTATTTT
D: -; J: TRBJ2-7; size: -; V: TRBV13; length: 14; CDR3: CASTSGANSYEQYF; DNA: TGTGCCAGCACGTCAGGGGCCAACTCCTACGAGCAGTACTTC
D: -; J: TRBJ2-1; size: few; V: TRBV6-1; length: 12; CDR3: CATDNSYNEQFF; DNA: TGTGCCACGGACAACTCCTACAATGAGCAGTTCTTC
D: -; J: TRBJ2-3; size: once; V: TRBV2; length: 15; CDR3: CASSEILGPTDTQYF; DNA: TGTGCCAGCAGTGAAATTCTTGGACCCACAGATACGCAGTATTTT
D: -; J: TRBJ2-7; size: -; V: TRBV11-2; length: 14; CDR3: CASRTGHISYEQYF; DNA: TGTGCCAGCCGAACGGGACATATTTCCTACGAGCAGTACTTC
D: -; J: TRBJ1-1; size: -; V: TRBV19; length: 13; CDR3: CASSISDLTEAFF; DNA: TGTGCCAGTAGTATATCTGACCTCACTGAAGCTTTCTTT
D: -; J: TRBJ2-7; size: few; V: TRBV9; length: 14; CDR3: CASSVAGTDYEQYF; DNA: TGTGCCAGCAGCGTAGCCGGGACCGACTACGAGCAGTACTTC
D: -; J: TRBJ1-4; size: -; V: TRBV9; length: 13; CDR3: CASSRSFQEKLFF; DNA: TGTGCCAGCAGCCGGTCATTCCAGGAAAAACTGTTTTTT
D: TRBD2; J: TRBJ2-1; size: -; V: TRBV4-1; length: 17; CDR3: CASSSEGGLALADEQFF; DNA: TGCGCCAGCAGCTCTGAGGGAGGGCTAGCGCTAGCGGATGAGCAGTTCTTC
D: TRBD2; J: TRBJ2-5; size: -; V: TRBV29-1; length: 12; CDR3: CSAGGTVETQYF; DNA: TGCAGCGCGGGGGGAACGGTTGAGACCCAGTACTTC
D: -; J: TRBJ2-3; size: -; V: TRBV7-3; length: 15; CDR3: CASSLDPLVTDTQYF; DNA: TGTGCCAGCAGCTTAGATCCGCTAGTGACAGATACGCAGTATTTT
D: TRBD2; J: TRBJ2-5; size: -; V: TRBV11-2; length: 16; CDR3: CASSFRLAGPQETQYF; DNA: TGTGCCAGCAGCTTTCGGCTAGCGGGACCCCAAGAGACCCAGTACTTC
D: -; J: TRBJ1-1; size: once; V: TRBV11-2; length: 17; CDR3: CASSPPGPRGGNTEAFF; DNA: TGTGCCAGCAGCCCACCCGGGCCCCGGGGGGGTAACACTGAAGCTTTCTTT
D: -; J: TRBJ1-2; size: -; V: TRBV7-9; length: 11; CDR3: CASSLEGGYTF; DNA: TGTGCCAGCAGCTTAGAGGGTGGCTACACCTTC
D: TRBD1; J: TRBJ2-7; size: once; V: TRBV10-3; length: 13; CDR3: CAISAGQGYEQYF; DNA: TGTGCCATCAGTGCGGGACAGGGCTACGAGCAGTACTTC
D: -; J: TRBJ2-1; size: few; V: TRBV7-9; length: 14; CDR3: CASSAGTPNNEQFF; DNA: TGTGCCAGCAGCGCCGGGACTCCTAATAATGAGCAGTTCTTC
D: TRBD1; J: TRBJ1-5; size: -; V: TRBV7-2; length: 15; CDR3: CASSSGGGSRQPQHF; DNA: TGTGCCAGCAGCTCAGGGGGGGGCTCCCGTCAGCCCCAGCATTTT
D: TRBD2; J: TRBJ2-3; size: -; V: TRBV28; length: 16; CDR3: CASSSSTSGRTDTQYF; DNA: TGTGCCAGCAGTTCCTCCACTAGCGGGAGGACAGATACGCAGTATTTT
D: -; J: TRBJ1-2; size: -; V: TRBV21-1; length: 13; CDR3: CASSCPGLGGYTF; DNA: TGTGCCAGCAGCTGTCCAGGGTTAGGTGGCTACACCTTC
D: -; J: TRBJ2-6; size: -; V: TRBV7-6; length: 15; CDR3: CASSPPLAGANVLTF; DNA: TGTGCCAGCAGCCCTCCACTCGCTGGGGCCAACGTCCTGACTTTC
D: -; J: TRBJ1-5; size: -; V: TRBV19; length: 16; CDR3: CASSSDGFQYNQPQHF; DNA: TGTGCCAGTAGTAGCGACGGATTTCAGTACAATCAGCCCCAGCATTTT
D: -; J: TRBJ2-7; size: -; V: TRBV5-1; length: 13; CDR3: CASSLVLGDEQYF; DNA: TGCGCCAGCAGCCTGGTTCTAGGGGACGAGCAGTACTTC
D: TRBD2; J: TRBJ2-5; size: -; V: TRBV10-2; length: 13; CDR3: CASSESREGNQYF; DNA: TGCGCCAGCAGTGAGAGCAGGGAGGGGAACCAGTACTTC
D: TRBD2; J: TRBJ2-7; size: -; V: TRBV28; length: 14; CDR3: CASSLGLAYNEQYF; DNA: TGTGCCAGCAGTTTAGGACTAGCGTATAACGAGCAGTACTTC
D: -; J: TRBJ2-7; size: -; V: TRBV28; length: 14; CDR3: CASSFNRDRYEQYF; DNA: TGTGCCAGCAGTTTCAATAGGGATCGGTACGAGCAGTACTTC
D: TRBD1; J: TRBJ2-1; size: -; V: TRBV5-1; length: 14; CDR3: CASRHGTAYNEQFF; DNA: TGCGCCAGCAGACACGGGACAGCATACAATGAGCAGTTCTTC
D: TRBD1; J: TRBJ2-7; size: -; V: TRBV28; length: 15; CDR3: CASSLGTGLYYEQYF; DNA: TGTGCCAGCAGTTTAGGGACAGGTCTCTACTACGAGCAGTACTTC
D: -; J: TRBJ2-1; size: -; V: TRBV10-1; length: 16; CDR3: CASSSTGIRSYNEQFF; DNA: TGCGCCAGCAGTTCCACAGGGATAAGGTCCTACAATGAGCAGTTCTTC
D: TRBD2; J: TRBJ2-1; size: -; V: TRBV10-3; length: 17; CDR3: CAIIPTSGRSSYNEQFF; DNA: TGTGCCATCATCCCGACTAGCGGGAGGTCCTCCTACAATGAGCAGTTCTTC
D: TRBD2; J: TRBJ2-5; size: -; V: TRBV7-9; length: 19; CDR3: CASSLPVGTSGRRVGTQYF; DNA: TGTGCCAGCAGCTTGCCAGTTGGGACTAGCGGGAGAAGGGTCGGGACCCAGTACTTC
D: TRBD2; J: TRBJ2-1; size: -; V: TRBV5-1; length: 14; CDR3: CASSTSGTSNEQFF; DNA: TGCGCCAGCAGCACGTCTGGGACTAGCAATGAGCAGTTCTTC
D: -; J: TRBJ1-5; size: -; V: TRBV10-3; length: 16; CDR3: CAISSTGDRLGQPQHF; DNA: TGTGCCATCAGCTCAACCGGAGACAGACTGGGCCAGCCCCAGCATTTT
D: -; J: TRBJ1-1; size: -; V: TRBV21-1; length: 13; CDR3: CASSVYPDTEAFF; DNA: TGTGCCAGCAGCGTATACCCGGACACTGAAGCTTTCTTT
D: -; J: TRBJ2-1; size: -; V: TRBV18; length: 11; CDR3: CASSPSNEQFF; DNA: TGTGCCAGCTCCCCGTCCAATGAGCAGTTCTTC